Each of the 9 T cell receptor beta chains below was sequenced from the same sample in a study of blood T cell repertoires in COVID-19. The assay was immunoSEQ multiplex PCR, and TCRdb's table has in-frame clones only and misses some. The data show 59,000 or so clones, 75% to 90% seen once. Sequencing was performed on peripheral blood. The receptor set was obtained from a human donor in a cohort sampled during active COVID-19.

The CDR3 nucleotides are TGCGCCAGCAGCTTGGGGACTACTGGCCCAGATACGCAGTATTTT. Translation: CASSLGTTGPDTQYF. The V call is TRBV5-1, the J call TRBJ2-3; a weak D match, TRBD2 (6 bases). V was clipped by 0 bases and J by 4 bases, with 12 bases between them. Germline values: CDR1 SGHRS, CDR2 YFSETQ. The CDR3 runs to 15 residues.

The chain has TRBV6-6 and TRBJ2-1, with D maybe TRBD1 (6 bases). Germline loops: CDR1 MNHNY, CDR2 SVGAGI (reference sequence). The V end lost 6 bases, the J end lost 1 base, and 13 bases lay between the germline ends. This CDR3 contains 15 residues. Here the CDR3 reads CASSPDRKSYNEQFF. The CDR3, as DNA: TGTGCCAGCAGCCCCGACAGGAAATCCTACAATGAGCAGTTCTTC.

This clone occurred a few times. The V call is TRBV27, the J call TRBJ1-6; D gene ambiguous. The V and J ends lost 5 bases and 3 bases respectively, with 8 bases between them. Germline V gene lookup returns CDR1 MNHEY and CDR2 SMNVEV (reference sequence). The CDR3 consists of 14 residues. As DNA, the CDR3 is TGTGCCAGCAGTCACATCATCTATAATTCACCCCTCCACTTT. This encodes CASSHIIYNSPLHF.

The chain is built from TRBV25-1 and TRBJ2-1; 7 nucleotides align to TRBD1. The germline gives CDR1 MGHDK, CDR2 SYGVNS. With V trimmed by 3 bases and J by 5 bases, 10 bases remained unmatched. The CDR3 covers 16 residues. The CDR3 is CASSDPGQVSDNEQFF. CDR3 in DNA: TGTGCCAGCAGTGACCCAGGACAGGTTAGCGACAATGAGCAGTTCTTC.

This clone has a single count. The chain carries TRBV6-4 and TRBJ1-2; 9 bases map to TRBD1. The V gene's germline CDR1 is MRHNA and CDR2 SNTAGT. The ends lost 3 bases at V and 8 bases at J; junction bases unmatched: 7. The CDR3 is made up of 14 amino acids. This CDR3 is CASSDTDRGKGYTF. In DNA form, the CDR3 reads TGTGCCAGCAGTGATACGGACAGGGGTAAAGGCTACACCTTC.

V is TRBV30 and J is TRBJ1-5, with D unclear. The CDR3 runs to 14 residues. The V and J ends lost 1 base and 12 bases respectively, with 19 bases between them. The germline gives CDR1 GTSNPN, CDR2 SVGIG (reference sequence). This CDR3 reads CAWSAAERLLGQHF. The CDR3 nucleotides read TGTGCCTGGAGTGCCGCGGAGAGGTTACTGGGCCAGCATTTT.

This clone has only one observation. The CDR3 sequence: CASSLRDSNNEQFF. The CDR3 DNA sequence: TGCGCCAGCAGCCTCCGGGACAGCAACAATGAGCAGTTCTTC. The chain employs TRBV5-1 and TRBJ2-1, with 7 positions matching TRBD1. Germline assignment: CDR1 SGHRS and CDR2 YFSETQ. V trimming: 4 bases; J trimming: 5 bases; junction bases outside the gene matches: 6. CDR3 length equals 14 residues.

CDR3 in DNA: TGCAGCGCCCCGACAGGGGCGGGCTATGGCTACACCTTC. Translated: CSAPTGAGYGYTF. The chain joins TRBV29-1 to TRBJ1-2; 8 bases match TRBD1. V was pared by 7 bases and J by 4 bases, with 8 bases of the junction left unmatched. The CDR3 covers 13 residues. Germline V gene data show CDR1 as SQVTM and CDR2 as ANQGSEA.

The chain carries TRBV6-2 or TRBV6-3 and TRBJ2-1, with 8 bases fitting TRBD1. V gave up 3 bases and J gave up 5 bases; unmatched junction bases: 9. The CDR3 has 16 residues. CDR1 is MNHEY, CDR2 SVGEGT, per germline. The CDR3 is CASSYEPGQVNNEQFF. CDR3 in DNA: TGTGCCAGCAGTTATGAACCGGGACAGGTGAACAATGAGCAGTTCTTC.